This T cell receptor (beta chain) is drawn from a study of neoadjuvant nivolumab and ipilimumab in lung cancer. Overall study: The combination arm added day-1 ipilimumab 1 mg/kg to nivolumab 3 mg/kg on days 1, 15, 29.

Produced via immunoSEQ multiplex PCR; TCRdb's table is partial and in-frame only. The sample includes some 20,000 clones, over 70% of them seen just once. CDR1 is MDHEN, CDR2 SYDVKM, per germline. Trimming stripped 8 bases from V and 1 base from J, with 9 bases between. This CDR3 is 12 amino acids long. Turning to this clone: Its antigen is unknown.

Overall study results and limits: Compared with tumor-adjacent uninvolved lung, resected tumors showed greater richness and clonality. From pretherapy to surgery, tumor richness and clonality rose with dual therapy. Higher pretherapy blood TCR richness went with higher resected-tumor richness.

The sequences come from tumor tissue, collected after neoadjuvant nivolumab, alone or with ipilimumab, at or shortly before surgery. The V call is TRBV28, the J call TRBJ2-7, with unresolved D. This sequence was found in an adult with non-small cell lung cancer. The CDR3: CASLSRSYEQYF. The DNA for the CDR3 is TGTGCCAGCCTATCGCGGTCCTACGAGCAGTACTTC.